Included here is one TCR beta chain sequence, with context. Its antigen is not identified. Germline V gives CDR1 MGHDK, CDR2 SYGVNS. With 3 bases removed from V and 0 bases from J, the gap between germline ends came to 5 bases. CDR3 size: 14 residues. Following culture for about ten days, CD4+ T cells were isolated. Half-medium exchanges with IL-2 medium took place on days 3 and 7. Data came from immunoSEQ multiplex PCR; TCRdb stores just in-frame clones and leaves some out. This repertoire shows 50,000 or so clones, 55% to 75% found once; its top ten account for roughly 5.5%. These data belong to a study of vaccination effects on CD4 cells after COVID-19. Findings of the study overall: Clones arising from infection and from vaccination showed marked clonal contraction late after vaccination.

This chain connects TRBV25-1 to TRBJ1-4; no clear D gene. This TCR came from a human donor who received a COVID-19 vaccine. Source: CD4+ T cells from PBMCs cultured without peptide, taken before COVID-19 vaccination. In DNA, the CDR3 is TGTGCCAGCAGTGAGTCTGCAACTAATGAAAAACTGTTTTTT. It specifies CASSESATNEKLFF.